This T cell receptor (beta chain) was found in a study of T cell repertoires in cytomegalovirus infection (dated by TCRdb to about 2019). Study-level background: Peptide stimulations targeted recently identified HLA-C-restricted CMV epitopes, whose presentation resists viral immunomodulation, together with well-studied HLA-B-restricted epitopes. Donor HLA type was relevant to the analysis, because carriage of CMV infection together with the matching HLA type was indicated by public TCR beta signatures.

Counted from cysteine to phenylalanine, this CDR3 has 15 amino acids. Left in the record is the CDR3 DNA by itself, 45 bases read in frame from the first base. Per the germline V gene, KGHSH is the CDR1 and LQKENI is the CDR2. After removal of 0 bases from V and 2 bases from J, the junction retains 4 bases not matched to a gene. The treatment or condition label here, explained by the study, means: in vitro stimulation with specific CMV peptide epitopes to enrich CMV-specific T cells. For sequencing, an Illumina HiSeq 1500 was employed. The raw public reads went through TCRdb reprocessing: fastp at Q25, MiXCR clone calling, in-frame beta chains kept. When rows share a CDR3 protein, they turn into one entry using the most common DNA and genes. The sample data list about 34,000 distinct CDR3 sequences, and around half of these were observed just once. Of the sample, about 93% is held by the ten largest clones.

What the research found in general, with its limitations: In the ex vivo response, HLA-C-restricted CMV-specific TCR beta clonotypes were dominant, and in two of eight donors the single most frequent clonotype came from this HLA-C-restricted group. In both this cohort and an independent cohort of 300 to 450 donors, the cumulative frequency of public TCR beta family members distinguished carriers of CMV infection plus the relevant HLA type.

Turning to this clonotype: Its cognate antigen has yet to be identified. Per-nucleotide qualities are absent, and no much larger clonotype sits a single base away.

The sequence derives from a human donor in good health (CMV status not recorded). Some clones in this sample may be carry-over from other donors' samples. Rearrangement joined TRBV18 to TRBJ2-7, with 7 central nucleotides matching TRBD1. The sample consisted of CD8+ T cells from cultured PBMCs, taken from culture after CMV antigen stimulation. The nucleotide sequence is given as TGTGCCAGCTCACCACCTGAACAGGGGACCTACGAGCAGTACTTC. It encodes CASSPPEQGTYEQYF.